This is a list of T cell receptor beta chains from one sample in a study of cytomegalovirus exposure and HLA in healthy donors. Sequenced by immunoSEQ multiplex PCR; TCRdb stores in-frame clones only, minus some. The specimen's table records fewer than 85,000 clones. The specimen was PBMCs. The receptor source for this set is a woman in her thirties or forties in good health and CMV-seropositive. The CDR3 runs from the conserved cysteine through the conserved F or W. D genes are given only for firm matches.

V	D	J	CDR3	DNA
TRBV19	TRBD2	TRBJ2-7	CASSQRTSDYEQYF	TGTGCCAGTAGTCAAAGGACTAGCGACTACGAGCAGTACTTC
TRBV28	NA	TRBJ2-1	CASSLSGLGSYNEQFF	TGTGCCAGCAGCCTAAGCGGGTTGGGCTCCTACAATGAGCAGTTCTTC
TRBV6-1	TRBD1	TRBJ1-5	CASRGQADSQHF	TGTGCCAGCAGGGGACAGGCAGACTCCCAGCATTTT
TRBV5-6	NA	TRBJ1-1	CASSLAGGAFF	TGTGCCAGCAGCTTGGCTGGAGGTGCTTTCTTT
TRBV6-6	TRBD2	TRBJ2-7	CASSRLAGEPEQYF	TGTGCCAGCAGCCGACTAGCGGGAGAACCCGAGCAGTACTTC
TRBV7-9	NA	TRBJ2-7	CASSLTAGRPPQQYF	TGTGCCAGCAGCTTAACGGCGGGGCGGCCGCCTCAGCAGTACTTC
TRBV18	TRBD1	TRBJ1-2	CASSPDREGGYTF	TGTGCCAGCTCACCGGACAGGGAGGGTGGCTACACCTTC
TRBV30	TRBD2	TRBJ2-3	CAWTSGRAGDTQYF	TGTGCCTGGACTAGCGGGAGGGCCGGAGATACGCAGTATTTT
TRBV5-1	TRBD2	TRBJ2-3	CASSSGLAGTDTQYF	TGCGCCAGCAGCTCGGGACTAGCGGGCACAGATACGCAGTATTTT
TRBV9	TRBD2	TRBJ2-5	CASSASVSGGAKQETQYF	TGTGCCAGCAGCGCCTCCGTGAGCGGGGGGGCCAAGCAAGAGACCCAGTACTTC
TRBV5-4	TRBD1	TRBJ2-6	CASSPGQGAWGANVLTF	TGTGCCAGCAGCCCCGGACAGGGGGCATGGGGGGCCAACGTCCTGACTTTC
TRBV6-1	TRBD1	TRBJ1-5	CASSEASGTGNQPQHF	TGTGCCAGCAGTGAAGCGTCCGGGACAGGAAATCAGCCCCAGCATTTT
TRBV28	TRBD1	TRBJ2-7	CASSFSRDSSLNWDYEQYF	TGTGCCAGCAGTTTCTCCCGGGACAGCAGTTTAAACTGGGACTACGAGCAGTACTTC
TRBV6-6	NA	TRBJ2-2	CASSYYEAGELFF	TGTGCCAGCAGTTACTATGAGGCCGGGGAGCTGTTTTTT
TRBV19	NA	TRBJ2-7	CASSMYLEAAYEQYF	TGTGCCAGTAGTATGTATCTCGAAGCGGCCTACGAGCAGTACTTC
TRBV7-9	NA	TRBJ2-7	CASRRLGGVLYEQYF	TGTGCCAGCAGACGCCTGGGCGGGGTCCTCTACGAGCAGTACTTC
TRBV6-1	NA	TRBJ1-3	CASREGGYGNTIYF	TGTGCCAGCAGGGAGGGGGGGTATGGAAACACCATATATTTT
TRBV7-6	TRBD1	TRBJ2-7	CASSLMADRAYEQYF	TGTGCCAGCAGCTTAATGGCGGACAGGGCCTACGAGCAGTACTTC
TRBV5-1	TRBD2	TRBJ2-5	CASSLRAGGRIQETQYF	TGCGCCAGCAGCTTGAGAGCGGGAGGGAGAATCCAAGAGACCCAGTACTTC
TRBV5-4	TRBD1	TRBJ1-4	CASSLGQGEVEEKLFF	TGTGCCAGCAGCCTTGGACAGGGTGAAGTTGAGGAAAAACTGTTTTTT
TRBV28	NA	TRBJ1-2	CASSLDGSRVAYGYTF	TGTGCCAGCAGTTTAGATGGTAGCAGGGTGGCCTATGGCTACACCTTC
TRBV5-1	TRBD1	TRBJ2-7	CASSPDRSYEQYF	TGCGCCAGCAGCCCGGACAGGTCCTACGAGCAGTACTTC
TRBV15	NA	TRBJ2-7	CATSRSGLLKTGEQYF	TGTGCCACCAGCAGATCCGGGTTACTAAAGACGGGCGAGCAGTACTTC
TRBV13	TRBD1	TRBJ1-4	CASSLRGPGEKLFF	TGTGCCAGCAGCCTCAGGGGGCCAGGTGAAAAACTGTTTTTT
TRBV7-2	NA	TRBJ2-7	CASSLWTPTYEQYF	TGTGCCAGCAGCCTATGGACTCCAACCTACGAGCAGTACTTC
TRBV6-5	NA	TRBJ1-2	CASSYKQGTPRYGYTF	TGTGCCAGCAGTTATAAACAGGGTACTCCTAGGTATGGCTACACCTTC
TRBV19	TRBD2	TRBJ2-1	CASSIERGYNEQFF	TGTGCCAGTAGTATCGAGCGGGGCTACAATGAGCAGTTCTTC
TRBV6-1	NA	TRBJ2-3	CASSEVPSGTDTQYF	TGTGCCAGCAGTGAAGTCCCTAGCGGCACAGATACGCAGTATTTT
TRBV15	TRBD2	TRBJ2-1	CATRVLAGVDEQFF	TGTGCCACCAGGGTACTAGCGGGTGTCGATGAGCAGTTCTTC
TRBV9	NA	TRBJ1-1	CASSGQNTEAFF	TGTGCCAGCAGCGGACAGAACACTGAAGCTTTCTTT
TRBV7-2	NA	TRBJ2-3	CASTYRGGTQYF	TGTGCCAGCACTTACAGGGGGGGTACGCAGTATTTT
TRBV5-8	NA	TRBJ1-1	CASVRVENTEAFF	TGTGCCAGCGTCAGGGTGGAAAACACTGAAGCTTTCTTT
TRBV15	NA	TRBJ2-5	CATSRDHGEETQYF	TGTGCCACCAGCAGAGATCACGGGGAAGAGACCCAGTACTTC
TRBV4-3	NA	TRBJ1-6	CASSQDGRESPLHF	TGCGCCAGCAGCCAAGATGGGCGGGAATCACCCCTCCACTTT
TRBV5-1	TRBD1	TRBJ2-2	CASSLTRQGATGELFF	TGCGCCAGCAGCTTGACGAGACAGGGGGCGACCGGGGAGCTGTTTTTT
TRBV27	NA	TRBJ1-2	CASSSTGNYGYTF	TGTGCCAGCAGTTCTACAGGAAACTATGGCTACACCTTC
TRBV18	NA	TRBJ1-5	CASSQGRDQPQHF	TGTGCCAGCTCCCAGGGTCGTGATCAGCCCCAGCATTTT